The 22 T cell receptor beta chains given below trace back to one sample, sequenced in a study of early T cells in non-severe SARS-CoV-2 infection. Using its own MiXCR run on the 5' RACE reads, TCRdb lists one record per CDR3 protein. This sample carries about 61,000 distinct CDR3 sequences, approximately 12% of them seen once, and the ten largest clones take 1% to 1.5%. The sample consisted of whole blood, taken at baseline. The receptors come from an adult who was a healthcare worker with PCR-confirmed SARS-CoV-2 infection or an uninfected control (not recorded which). The donor label of this sample is uncertain.

V gene TRBV4-1 combines with J gene TRBJ1-1; TRBD1 aligns across 8 bases. V was pared by 4 bases and J by 4 bases, with 8 bases of the junction left unmatched. This CDR3 contains 15 residues. CDR1 MGHRA and CDR2 YSYEKL come from the germline V gene. CDR3 in amino acids: CASSLESTGGTEAFF. The DNA for the CDR3 is TGCGCCAGCAGCCTAGAGTCCACAGGGGGCACTGAAGCTTTCTTT.

This chain joins TRBV20-1 and TRBJ1-5, with TRBD1 identical over 7 bases. This CDR3 spans 16 amino acids. Germline CDR1 and CDR2: DFQATT and SNEGSKA (reference sequence). The V segment lost 0 bases and the J segment 9 bases; nucleotides outside the gene matches: 14. In nucleotides, the CDR3 is TGCAGTGCTAGAGATGCTGACGGCGGGACAGTGGGGCCCCAGCATTTT. The encoded protein is CSARDADGGTVGPQHF.

V and J are TRBV7-6 and TRBJ2-3, with 10 nucleotides matching TRBD2. The CDR3 sequence is 15 residues long. Germline V gives CDR1 SGHVS, CDR2 FNYEAQ. J gave up 1 base and V 4 bases, and 2 bases lay outside the gene matches. Written as DNA, the CDR3 is TGTGCCAGCAGCTCCCTAGCGGGGGGCACAGATACGCAGTATTTT. As protein: CASSSLAGGTDTQYF. Using reference TRBV7-6 and TRBJ2-3 for the parts outside the CDR3, the full variable domain is GAGVSQSPRYKVTKRGQDVALRCDPISGHVSLYWYRQALGQGPEFLTYFNYEAQQDKSGLPNDRFSAERPEGSISTLTIQRTEQRDSAMYRCASSSLAGGTDTQYFGPGTRLTVL.

The rearrangement joins TRBV27 to TRBJ2-6; D unresolved. This CDR3 has 17 residues. V was clipped by 7 bases and J by 0 bases, with 16 bases between them. The V gene's germline CDR1 is MNHEY and CDR2 SMNVEV (reference sequence). The DNA of the CDR3 is TGTGCCAGCACTCTTTCCTCCAGCCTCTCTGGGGCCAACGTCCTGACTTTC. Protein product: CASTLSSSLSGANVLTF.

This clonotype was observed a few times. The chain's CDR3 is CASSGDGLGGYTF. The CDR3 DNA sequence: TGCGCCAGCAGCGGGGACGGGCTCGGTGGCTACACCTTC. The genes are TRBV5-1 and TRBJ1-2; the D gene is possibly TRBD1 (5 bases). V was clipped by 4 bases and J by 7 bases, with 14 bases between them. Germline V gene sequence: CDR1 SGHRS, CDR2 YFSETQ. This CDR3 contains 13 residues.

This clonotype came up many times. The chain recombines TRBV6-1 with TRBJ1-4, with a possible D match to TRBD1 (5 bases). This CDR3 is 15 amino acids long. Germline V gives CDR1 MNHNS, CDR2 SASEGT. V was shortened by 0 bases and J by 7 bases, with 12 bases between the two germline ends. The CDR3 DNA sequence: TGTGCCAGCAGTGAAGCCGGGGGATACGGTGAAAAACTGTTTTTT. Amino acid sequence: CASSEAGGYGEKLFF.

This clonotype was recorded a few times. V and J are TRBV28 and TRBJ1-2, with a tentative D call TRBD1 (5 bases). There are 13 residues in the CDR3. V lost 4 bases and J lost 9, with 15 bases in between. Per germline, CDR1 MDHEN and CDR2 SYDVKM. The CDR3 sequence: CASSSGPPTSYTF. CDR3 nucleotides: TGTGCCAGCAGTTCGGGACCGCCCACAAGCTACACCTTC.

The chain couples TRBV6-5 to TRBJ2-5, with D perhaps TRBD1 (6 bases). Germline V gene sequence: CDR1 MNHEY, CDR2 SVGAGI. V dropped 6 bases and J dropped 1 base, with 15 bases sitting between them. The CDR3 has 15 residues. CDR3 loop: CASRRTEGVQETQYF. The CDR3 nucleotides read TGTGCCAGCAGACGGACCGAGGGGGTCCAAGAGACCCAGTACTTC.

V usage is TRBV4-2 and J usage is TRBJ2-3; D is undetermined. Germline CDR1 LGHNA, CDR2 YNFKEQ. The length of the CDR3 is 14 residues. V was shortened by 3 bases and J by 3 bases, with 10 bases between the two germline ends. The chain's CDR3 is CASSQQVLTDTQYF. CDR3 nucleotide sequence: TGTGCCAGCAGCCAGCAAGTACTGACAGATACGCAGTATTTT.

This clonotype occurred a few times. This rearrangement joins TRBV12-5 to TRBJ1-6; 7 bases match TRBD1. The germline V gene encodes CDR1 LGHNT and CDR2 FRNRAP. The CDR3 spans 15 residues. V trimming: 6 bases; J trimming: 7 bases; junction bases outside the gene matches: 9. The CDR3 here is CASGRQGGLNSPLHF. The CDR3 nucleotides read TGTGCTAGTGGCCGACAGGGAGGGTTGAATTCACCCCTCCACTTT.

This clonotype came up a few times. The gene calls are TRBV9 and TRBJ2-3; 9 nucleotides line up with TRBD2. The V segment lost 0 bases and the J segment 4 bases; nucleotides outside the gene matches: 6. In germline, CDR1 is SGDLS, CDR2 YYNGEE. CDR3 length equals 16 residues. CDR3 sequence reads: CASSVAERGAADTQYF. The DNA for the CDR3 is TGTGCCAGCAGCGTAGCTGAGCGGGGGGCGGCAGATACGCAGTATTTT. The variable domain in full, completed from reference TRBV9 and TRBJ2-3, reads DSGVTQTPKHLITATGQRVTLRCSPRSGDLSVYWYQQSLDQGLQFLIQYYNGEERAKGNILERFSAQQFPDLHSELNLSSLELGDSALYFCASSVAERGAADTQYFGPGTRLTVL.

The chain uses TRBV11-2 and TRBJ1-1; unclear D gene. This CDR3 is built from 13 residues. Trimming cost V 4 bases and J 8 bases, with 14 bases left between them. Germline CDR1 and CDR2: SGHAT and FQNNGV. CDR3 protein: CASSSEYSGEAFF. The DNA of the CDR3 is TGTGCCAGCAGCTCCGAATATAGTGGGGAAGCTTTCTTT. Full variable domain (missing parts from reference TRBV11-2 and TRBJ1-1): EAGVAQSPRYKIIEKRQSVAFWCNPISGHATLYWYQQILGQGPKLLIQFQNNGVVDDSQLPKDRFSAERLKGVDSTLKIQPAKLEDSAVYLCASSSEYSGEAFFGQGTRLTVV.

The chain is built from TRBV30 and TRBJ1-1; D unresolved. The CDR3 has 11 amino acids. V gave up 1 base and J gave up 8 bases, with 8 bases separating them. Germline lookup yields CDR1 GTSNPN and CDR2 SVGIG (reference sequence). In DNA, the CDR3 is TGTGCCTGGAGTGGGTGGGAAGAAGCTTTCTTT. Translating it yields CAWSGWEEAFF.

CDR3 sequence reads: CASSPREGAGGYTF. CDR3 nucleotide sequence: TGTGCCAGCTCACCACGGGAGGGGGCCGGAGGCTACACCTTC. The chain uses TRBV18 and TRBJ1-2; 7 bases are shared with TRBD1. Germline lookup yields CDR1 KGHSH and CDR2 LQKENI. V was clipped by 1 base and J by 8 bases; unmatched bases: 7. The CDR3 spans 14 residues.

Here the CDR3 DNA reads TGTGCCAGCAGCGTAGCTCTGATAGTAGGGAACACCGGGGAGCTGTTTTTT. Its translation is CASSVALIVGNTGELFF. This chain connects TRBV9 to TRBJ2-2, with no clear D. The CDR3 covers 17 residues. Between the trimmed V and J ends, which lost 0 bases and 1 base, there was a span of 13 bases. In germline, CDR1 is SGDLS, CDR2 YYNGEE.

The genes are TRBV10-3 and TRBJ2-5; 12 nucleotides agree with TRBD1. Germline assignment: CDR1 ENHRY and CDR2 SYGVKD. The V segment lost 8 bases and the J segment 2 bases; nucleotides outside the gene matches: 6. This CDR3 region has 15 residues. CDR3 protein: CAIGGTGGRQETQYF. CDR3 in DNA: TGTGCCATCGGTGGGACAGGGGGCAGGCAAGAGACCCAGTACTTC.

The chain carries TRBV24-1 and TRBJ1-5, with D possibly being TRBD1 (6 bases). CDR1 is KGHDR, CDR2 SFDVKD, per germline. V was trimmed by 5 bases and J by 3 bases, leaving 13 bases between them. The CDR3 covers 15 residues. The CDR3 loop is CATSARDTFNQPQHF. The CDR3 coding sequence is TGTGCCACCAGTGCCAGGGACACATTCAATCAGCCCCAGCATTTT.

This clonotype was seen more than once but under ten times. The genes are TRBV3-1 and TRBJ2-3; either TRBD1 or TRBD2 may fit D (5 bases each). Looked up from germline, CDR1 is LGHDT and CDR2 is YNNKEL (reference sequence). The CDR3 sequence is 16 residues long. The germline V and J ends were trimmed by 0 bases and 1 base, with 11 bases remaining between them. The CDR3 region has the DNA TGTGCCAGCAGCCAAGACGGAAGGGACCGCACAGATACGCAGTATTTT. Translating gives CASSQDGRDRTDTQYF.

CDR3 in DNA: TGTGCCAGCAGCTTAGGACAGGGGCAGGGGAGAGCTTTCTTT. Translation: CASSLGQGQGRAFF. The V and J genes are TRBV11-2 and TRBJ1-1; TRBD1 matches 8 bases. CDR3 size: 14 residues. With V trimmed by 1 base and J by 10 bases, 8 bases remained unmatched. CDR1 and CDR2 from the germline V gene are SGHAT and FQNNGV.

This clonotype was detected a few times. The gene calls are TRBV19 and TRBJ2-1; TRBD2 matches 10 bases. Germline V gives CDR1 LNHDA, CDR2 SQIVND (reference sequence). V trimming: 6 bases; J trimming: 4 bases; junction bases outside the gene matches: 9. The CDR3 sequence is 16 residues long. CDR3 residues: CASSKRPLAGYNEQFF. For the CDR3, the DNA is TGTGCCAGTAGCAAACGCCCACTAGCGGGGTACAATGAGCAGTTCTTC.

This clonotype was recorded a few times. The chain employs TRBV29-1 and TRBJ1-1, with 12 nucleotides matching TRBD1. CDR1 and CDR2 (germline): SQVTM, ANQGSEA. The CDR3 length is 13 residues. V shed 7 bases and J 4 bases; nucleotides not matched to a gene: 4. The CDR3 spells CSAWDRGPTEAFF. The CDR3 coding sequence is TGCAGCGCCTGGGACAGGGGGCCCACTGAAGCTTTCTTT.

In its sample, this clonotype was seen many times. The chain uses TRBV3-1 and TRBJ1-6, with no clear D. This CDR3 has 15 amino acids. The V end was cut by 3 bases, the J end by 7 bases, with 13 bases between. Germline CDR1 is LGHDT and CDR2 is YNNKEL (reference sequence). The CDR3 sequence is CASSHAWARNSPLHF. In DNA, the CDR3 is TGTGCCAGCAGCCACGCATGGGCCAGAAATTCACCCCTCCACTTT.